The 15 T cell receptor beta chains below were found in one sample sequenced in a study of CD8 T cells in Susac syndrome. The RNA input was about 0.45 to 1 ug, and it was reverse transcribed with random hexamers. TCRdb fed the immunoSEQ multiplex PCR reads into MiXCR, producing one record per CDR3 protein. The sample shows about 130,000 distinct CDR3 sequences, approximately 95% of them seen only once. The specimen was CD8+ T cells from PBMCs. The receptor source for this set is a human donor with multiple sclerosis.

The chain combines TRBV5-1 with TRBJ2-7, with D possibly being TRBD1 or TRBD2 (5 bases each). Trimming cost V 4 bases and J 0 bases, with 17 bases left between them. This CDR3 spans 16 amino acids. The germline V gene encodes CDR1 SGHRS and CDR2 YFSETQ. The CDR3: CASSTSGIGGSYEQYF. CDR3 DNA sequence: TGCGCCAGCAGCACATCCGGGATTGGGGGCTCCTACGAGCAGTACTTC.

V gene TRBV19 combines with J gene TRBJ1-1; 7 nucleotides agree with TRBD1. The junction had 14 bases not matched to a gene; V was cut back by 7 bases and J by 6 bases. In germline, CDR1 is LNHDA, CDR2 SQIVND (reference sequence). This CDR3 is 15 amino acids long. Written as DNA, the CDR3 is TGTGCCAGTACCGAGGGTAGCCGGGACAGAGCTGAAGCTTTCTTT. It yields the protein CASTEGSRDRAEAFF. The full variable domain, rest sourced from reference TRBV19 and TRBJ1-1, is DGGITQSPKYLFRKEGQNVTLSCEQNLNHDAMYWYRQDPGQGLRLIYYSQIVNDFQKGDIAEGYSVSREKKESFPLTVTSAQKNPTAFYLCASTEGSRDRAEAFFGQGTRLTVV.

This clonotype came up once. This chain links TRBV7-9 with TRBJ1-1, with D possibly matching TRBD1 (6 bases). Trimming stripped 5 bases from V and 0 bases from J, with 13 bases between. CDR1 and CDR2 (germline): SEHNR, FQNEAQ (reference sequence). This CDR3 is 15 amino acids long. For the CDR3, the DNA is TGTGCCAGCAGCCTTAAAGGGGGAATGAACACTGAAGCTTTCTTT. This encodes CASSLKGGMNTEAFF.

V gene TRBV27 combines with J gene TRBJ2-1, with 8 bases lining up with TRBD1. Unmatched junction bases numbered 4, after V lost 6 bases and J lost 9 bases. The CDR3 length is 12 residues. Germline-derived CDR1 and CDR2 are MNHEY and SMNVEV (reference sequence). The CDR3: CASSRDRGEQFF. The CDR3 DNA reads TGTGCCAGCAGCAGAGACAGGGGTGAGCAGTTCTTC.

This chain joins TRBV9 and TRBJ2-7; 10 positions agree with TRBD2. Trimming removed 0 bases from V and 2 bases from J; junction bases left unmatched: 2. The CDR3 has 15 residues. Per the germline V gene, CDR1 is SGDLS and CDR2 is YYNGEE. The CDR3 nucleotides read TGTGCCAGCAGCGTAGGAACTAGCGGGGCCTACGAGCAGTACTTC. Its protein product is CASSVGTSGAYEQYF.

The chain has TRBV7-9 and TRBJ2-1, with D perhaps TRBD2 (5 bases). V was cut by 5 bases and J by 3 bases, with 14 bases left in between. This CDR3 region has 15 residues. Per germline, CDR1 SEHNR and CDR2 FQNEAQ (reference sequence). CDR3 DNA sequence: TGTGCCAGCAGCCCGTACGGTAGCGACTACAATGAGCAGTTCTTC. This codes for CASSPYGSDYNEQFF.

The chain couples TRBV6-2 or TRBV6-3 to TRBJ2-7; perhaps D is TRBD1 or TRBD2 (5 bases each). The germline gives CDR1 MNHEY, CDR2 SVGEGT. This CDR3 spans 15 amino acids. Trimming took off 2 bases at V and 2 bases at J, with 13 bases between the two ends. CDR3 DNA: TGTGCCAGCAGTTACGAGGTGGGGGAAGCCTACGAGCAGTACGTC. Protein product: CASSYEVGEAYEQYV.

The V gene is TRBV30, the J gene TRBJ1-2; 8 bases fit TRBD1. The CDR3 consists of 16 residues. Per the germline V gene, CDR1 is GTSNPN and CDR2 is SVGIG (reference sequence). V shed 2 bases and J 2 bases; nucleotides not matched to a gene: 10. As DNA, the CDR3 is TGTGCCTGGAGTAGGCAGGGGGCGCGGGACAACTATGGCTACACCTTC. This translates into CAWSRQGARDNYGYTF.

This clonotype was seen once. The chain joins TRBV4-1 to TRBJ2-3; 9 bases agree with TRBD2. V gave up 0 bases and J gave up 3 bases; unmatched junction bases: 7. CDR1 is MGHRA and CDR2 is YSYEKL in the germline V gene. This CDR3 is built from 17 residues. CDR3 protein: CASSQDGGSGRTDTQYF. CDR3 in DNA: TGCGCCAGCAGCCAAGATGGGGGGAGCGGGAGGACAGATACGCAGTATTTT.

The chain links TRBV3-1 to TRBJ1-5; D possibly corresponds to TRBD1 (6 bases). The V gene's germline CDR1 is LGHDT and CDR2 YNNKEL (reference sequence). The CDR3 spans 17 residues. Trimming removed 0 bases from V and 7 bases from J, with 19 bases in between. The CDR3 protein is CASSQDLVTGLNQPQHF. CDR3 nucleotide sequence: TGTGCCAGCAGCCAAGATCTGGTAACAGGGTTAAACCAGCCCCAGCATTTT.

The gene calls are TRBV10-3 and TRBJ2-3; D uncertain. Germline V gene lookup returns CDR1 ENHRY and CDR2 SYGVKD. The CDR3 length is 16 residues. The V end was cut by 0 bases, the J end by 1 base, with 11 bases between. CDR3 sequence reads: CAISESIARGTDTQYF. In DNA, the CDR3 is TGTGCCATCAGTGAGTCCATTGCCCGTGGCACAGATACGCAGTATTTT.

V gene TRBV11-2 combines with J gene TRBJ2-3, with D possibly TRBD1 on 6 matching bases. Germline V lookup: CDR1 SGHAT, CDR2 FQNNGV. V dropped 5 bases and J dropped 2 bases, with 14 bases sitting between them. This CDR3 is 15 amino acids long. The CDR3 reads CASSTYRAFTDTQYF. The CDR3 nucleotides are TGTGCCAGCAGCACCTACAGGGCCTTCACAGATACGCAGTATTTT.

This sequence joins TRBV4-1 and TRBJ2-7; D call uncertain. V lost 2 bases and J 0 bases, leaving 8 bases between the germline ends. The CDR3 is 14 residues long. Germline V gene lookup returns CDR1 MGHRA and CDR2 YSYEKL. CDR3: CASSQNPGSYEQYV. CDR3 DNA sequence: TGCGCCAGCAGCCAAAACCCGGGCTCCTACGAGCAGTACGTC.

This chain joins TRBV29-1 and TRBJ1-2; TRBD1 might be the D (5 bases). Germline CDR1 and CDR2: SQVTM and ANQGSEA. The CDR3 length is 14 residues. Trimming took off 7 bases at V and 0 bases at J, with 15 bases between the two ends. DNA of the CDR3: TGCAGCGCCCGGGGGAGAGGTACTAACTATGGCTACACCTTC. Its translation: CSARGRGTNYGYTF.

The chain employs TRBV5-6 and TRBJ1-2; no clear D. Germline V gene lookup returns CDR1 SGHDT and CDR2 YYEEEE. Trimming stripped 3 bases from V and 8 bases from J, with 14 bases between. CDR3 length: 13 residues. The CDR3 loop is CASSYRTAFGYTF. CDR3 nucleotides: TGTGCCAGCAGCTACCGGACGGCTTTCGGCTACACCTTC.